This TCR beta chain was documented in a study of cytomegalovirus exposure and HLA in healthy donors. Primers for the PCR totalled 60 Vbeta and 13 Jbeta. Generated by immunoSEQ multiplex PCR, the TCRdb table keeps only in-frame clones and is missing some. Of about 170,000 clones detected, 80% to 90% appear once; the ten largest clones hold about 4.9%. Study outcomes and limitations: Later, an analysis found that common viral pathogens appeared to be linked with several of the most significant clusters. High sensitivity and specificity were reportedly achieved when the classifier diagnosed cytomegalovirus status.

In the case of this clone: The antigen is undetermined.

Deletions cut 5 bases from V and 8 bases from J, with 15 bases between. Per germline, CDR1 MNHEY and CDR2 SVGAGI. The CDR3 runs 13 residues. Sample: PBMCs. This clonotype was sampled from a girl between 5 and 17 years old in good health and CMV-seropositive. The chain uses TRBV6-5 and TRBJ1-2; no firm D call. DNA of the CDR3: TGTGCCAGCAGTCCCCCGGGATTAGGGGGCTACACCTTC. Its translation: CASSPPGLGGYTF.